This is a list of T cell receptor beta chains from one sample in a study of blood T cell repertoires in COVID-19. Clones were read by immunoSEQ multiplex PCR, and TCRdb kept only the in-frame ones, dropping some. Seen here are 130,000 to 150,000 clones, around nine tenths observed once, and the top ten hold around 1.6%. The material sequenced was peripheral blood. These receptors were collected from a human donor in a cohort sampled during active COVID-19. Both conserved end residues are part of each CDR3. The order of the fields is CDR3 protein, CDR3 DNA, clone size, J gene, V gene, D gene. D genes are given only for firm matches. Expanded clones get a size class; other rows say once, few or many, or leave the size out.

CDR3aa: CASSVGQGGGNTIYF
CDR3nt: TGTGCCAGCAGCGTAGGACAGGGAGGAGGAAACACCATATATTTT
abundance: NA
j_gene: TRBJ1-3
v_gene: TRBV9
d_gene: TRBD1

CDR3aa: CASSLGGGAGDTQYF
CDR3nt: TGTGCCAGCAGCTTGGGTGGGGGGGCAGGAGATACGCAGTATTTT
abundance: once
j_gene: TRBJ2-3
v_gene: TRBV7-6
d_gene: NA

CDR3aa: CAISVEGYGYTF
CDR3nt: TGTGCCATCAGTGTGGAGGGGTATGGCTACACCTTC
abundance: once
j_gene: TRBJ1-2
v_gene: TRBV10-3
d_gene: NA

CDR3aa: CASSASGRLQETQYF
CDR3nt: TGTGCCAGCAGCGCGAGCGGGCGACTCCAAGAGACCCAGTACTTC
abundance: NA
j_gene: TRBJ2-5
v_gene: TRBV7-2
d_gene: NA

CDR3aa: CASSHSGGGETQYF
CDR3nt: TGTGCCAGCAGCCACAGCGGGGGAGGGGAGACCCAGTACTTC
abundance: NA
j_gene: TRBJ2-5
v_gene: TRBV3-1/TRBV3-2
d_gene: TRBD2

CDR3aa: CASSLEGQGSYNEQFF
CDR3nt: TGTGCCAGCAGCTTGGAGGGACAGGGCTCCTACAATGAGCAGTTCTTC
abundance: NA
j_gene: TRBJ2-1
v_gene: TRBV5-4
d_gene: TRBD1

CDR3aa: CASSLRGGSSAFF
CDR3nt: TGCGCCAGCAGCTTGAGGGGCGGCTCGTCGGCTTTCTTT
abundance: NA
j_gene: TRBJ1-1
v_gene: TRBV5-1
d_gene: NA

CDR3aa: CASSVGGGKNSPLHF
CDR3nt: TGCGCCAGCAGTGTGGGGGGGGGCAAGAATTCACCCCTCCACTTT
abundance: NA
j_gene: TRBJ1-6
v_gene: TRBV10-2
d_gene: NA

CDR3aa: CASSFFTSQETQYF
CDR3nt: TGCGCCAGCAGCTTCTTTACTTCACAAGAGACCCAGTACTTC
abundance: NA
j_gene: TRBJ2-5
v_gene: TRBV5-1
d_gene: NA

CDR3aa: CATSRTPGRVSTEAFF
CDR3nt: TGTGCCACCAGCAGAACCCCGGGGAGGGTGAGCACTGAAGCTTTCTTT
abundance: NA
j_gene: TRBJ1-1
v_gene: TRBV15
d_gene: NA

CDR3aa: CASSVGTGGEYTEAFF
CDR3nt: TGTGCCAGCAGCGTTGGGACAGGGGGCGAGTACACTGAAGCTTTCTTT
abundance: once
j_gene: TRBJ1-1
v_gene: TRBV9
d_gene: TRBD1

CDR3aa: CASSVRQGYTEAFF
CDR3nt: TGTGCCAGCAGTGTCCGGCAGGGGTACACTGAAGCTTTCTTT
abundance: NA
j_gene: TRBJ1-1
v_gene: TRBV2
d_gene: NA

CDR3aa: CASSFFKGTRYYNEQFF
CDR3nt: TGTGCCAGCAGTTTTTTTAAGGGGACTAGGTACTACAATGAGCAGTTCTTC
abundance: NA
j_gene: TRBJ2-1
v_gene: TRBV27
d_gene: TRBD2

CDR3aa: CASSVETAGGNEQFF
CDR3nt: TGTGCCAGCAGTGTGGAGACTGCCGGGGGCAATGAGCAGTTCTTC
abundance: NA
j_gene: TRBJ2-1
v_gene: TRBV2
d_gene: NA

CDR3aa: CASSQDWLAGGRQETQYF
CDR3nt: TGTGCCAGCAGCCAAGATTGGCTAGCGGGGGGGAGGCAAGAGACCCAGTACTTC
abundance: NA
j_gene: TRBJ2-5
v_gene: TRBV4-2
d_gene: TRBD2

CDR3aa: CASSWDRGPTEAFF
CDR3nt: TGTGCCAGCAGCTGGGACAGGGGGCCAACTGAAGCTTTCTTT
abundance: NA
j_gene: TRBJ1-1
v_gene: TRBV5-5
d_gene: TRBD1

CDR3aa: CASSPVLSNEKLFF
CDR3nt: TGTGCCAGCTCACCGGTTCTGAGTAACGAAAAACTGTTTTTT
abundance: NA
j_gene: TRBJ1-4
v_gene: TRBV18
d_gene: NA

CDR3aa: CASSQGWVRVTEAFF
CDR3nt: TGTGCCAGCAGCCAAGGTTGGGTTCGGGTCACTGAAGCTTTCTTT
abundance: NA
j_gene: TRBJ1-1
v_gene: TRBV5-6
d_gene: NA

CDR3aa: CASSETGVSMNTEAFF
CDR3nt: TGTGCCAGCAGTGAGACGGGGGTTAGCATGAACACTGAAGCTTTCTTT
abundance: NA
j_gene: TRBJ1-1
v_gene: TRBV2
d_gene: NA

CDR3aa: CASSLTDTGANVLTF
CDR3nt: TGCGCCAGCAGCTTAACGGACACTGGGGCCAACGTCCTGACTTTC
abundance: NA
j_gene: TRBJ2-6
v_gene: TRBV5-1
d_gene: NA

CDR3aa: CASSHGTGTSGGYEQYF
CDR3nt: TGCGCCAGCAGCCACGGAACCGGGACTAGCGGGGGTTACGAGCAGTACTTC
abundance: NA
j_gene: TRBJ2-7
v_gene: TRBV4-1
d_gene: TRBD2

CDR3aa: CASSPPAWPDTQYF
CDR3nt: TGTGCCAGCAGCCCCCCCGCCTGGCCAGATACGCAGTATTTT
abundance: NA
j_gene: TRBJ2-3
v_gene: TRBV5-4
d_gene: NA

CDR3aa: CASKVSAGGETQYF
CDR3nt: TGTGCCAGCAAGGTCTCCGCGGGGGGAGAGACCCAGTACTTC
abundance: NA
j_gene: TRBJ2-5
v_gene: TRBV2
d_gene: TRBD2

CDR3aa: CASSPRQGTGNTIYF
CDR3nt: TGCGCCAGCAGCCCGCGACAGGGAACTGGAAACACCATATATTTT
abundance: few
j_gene: TRBJ1-3
v_gene: TRBV4-1
d_gene: TRBD1

CDR3aa: CASSFRDSSYGYTF
CDR3nt: TGTGCCAGCAGCTTCCGGGATAGTTCCTATGGCTACACCTTC
abundance: NA
j_gene: TRBJ1-2
v_gene: TRBV7-2
d_gene: NA

CDR3aa: CASSYREGLRYGYTF
CDR3nt: TGTGCCAGCAGCTACCGTGAGGGTTTGCGGTATGGCTACACCTTC
abundance: NA
j_gene: TRBJ1-2
v_gene: TRBV6-5
d_gene: NA

CDR3aa: CASSLAQGRGSPLHF
CDR3nt: TGTGCCAGCAGCTTAGCCCAGGGGAGGGGTTCACCCCTCCACTTT
abundance: NA
j_gene: TRBJ1-6
v_gene: TRBV7-6
d_gene: NA

CDR3aa: CATSSGYMTVGANVLTF
CDR3nt: TGTGCCACCAGCAGTGGGTATATGACAGTTGGGGCCAACGTCCTGACTTTC
abundance: NA
j_gene: TRBJ2-6
v_gene: TRBV15
d_gene: NA

CDR3aa: CASSQAFQREQYF
CDR3nt: TGCGCCAGCAGCCAAGCTTTCCAGCGGGAGCAGTACTTC
abundance: NA
j_gene: TRBJ2-7
v_gene: TRBV4-1
d_gene: NA

CDR3aa: CASSLEDFSTDTQYF
CDR3nt: TGTGCCAGCAGCTTAGAGGACTTTAGCACAGATACGCAGTATTTT
abundance: NA
j_gene: TRBJ2-3
v_gene: TRBV5-4
d_gene: NA

CDR3aa: CASSMTGGGTEAFF
CDR3nt: TGTGCCAGCTCAATGACAGGGGGCGGCACTGAAGCTTTCTTT
abundance: NA
j_gene: TRBJ1-1
v_gene: TRBV9
d_gene: TRBD1

CDR3aa: CASSPWRGGELFF
CDR3nt: TGTGCCAGCAGCCCTTGGCGGGGCGGGGAGCTGTTTTTT
abundance: NA
j_gene: TRBJ2-2
v_gene: TRBV6-4
d_gene: NA

CDR3aa: CASSQGDIGGYTF
CDR3nt: TGTGCCAGCAGCCAAGGGGACATCGGCGGCTACACCTTC
abundance: NA
j_gene: TRBJ1-2
v_gene: TRBV3-1/TRBV3-2
d_gene: NA

CDR3aa: CASSIDGTYEQYF
CDR3nt: TGTGCCAGCAGCATCGACGGGACCTACGAGCAGTACTTC
abundance: once
j_gene: TRBJ2-7
v_gene: TRBV5-4
d_gene: NA

CDR3aa: CASSPGSGDGANVLTF
CDR3nt: TGTGCCAGCAGCCCAGGGTCGGGGGATGGGGCCAACGTCCTGACTTTC
abundance: NA
j_gene: TRBJ2-6
v_gene: TRBV11-3
d_gene: NA

CDR3aa: CASNQGSNTEAFF
CDR3nt: TGTGCCAGTAATCAGGGGTCGAACACTGAAGCTTTCTTT
abundance: few
j_gene: TRBJ1-1
v_gene: TRBV19
d_gene: NA

CDR3aa: CASSPPSGTQYF
CDR3nt: TGTGCCAGCAGCCCGCCTAGCGGCACCCAGTACTTC
abundance: NA
j_gene: TRBJ2-5
v_gene: TRBV7-8
d_gene: TRBD2

CDR3aa: CASSGRWTSADTQYF
CDR3nt: TGTGCCAGCAGTGGGAGGTGGACTAGCGCAGATACGCAGTATTTT
abundance: NA
j_gene: TRBJ2-3
v_gene: TRBV7-9
d_gene: TRBD2

CDR3aa: CASSEQVNQPQHF
CDR3nt: TGTGCCAGCTCGGAACAGGTCAATCAGCCCCAGCATTTT
abundance: NA
j_gene: TRBJ1-5
v_gene: TRBV6-5
d_gene: NA

CDR3aa: CASSSADGEMNTEAFF
CDR3nt: TGCGCCAGCAGCTCAGCAGACGGAGAGATGAACACTGAAGCTTTCTTT
abundance: NA
j_gene: TRBJ1-1
v_gene: TRBV5-1
d_gene: NA

CDR3aa: CASSQGTSGGRQETQYF
CDR3nt: TGCGCCAGCAGCCAAGGTACTAGCGGGGGCCGTCAAGAGACCCAGTACTTC
abundance: once
j_gene: TRBJ2-5
v_gene: TRBV4-3
d_gene: TRBD2

CDR3aa: CASSLRSLAGEGETQYF
CDR3nt: TGTGCCAGCAGCTTACGTTCACTAGCGGGGGAGGGTGAGACCCAGTACTTC
abundance: NA
j_gene: TRBJ2-5
v_gene: TRBV7-8
d_gene: TRBD2

CDR3aa: CAISDPRASGGGTGELFF
CDR3nt: TGTGCCATCAGTGACCCGCGGGCTAGCGGGGGGGGCACCGGGGAGCTGTTTTTT
abundance: NA
j_gene: TRBJ2-2
v_gene: TRBV10-3
d_gene: TRBD2

CDR3aa: CASGPGYEQFF
CDR3nt: TGTGCCAGCGGGCCCGGCTATGAGCAGTTCTTC
abundance: NA
j_gene: TRBJ2-1
v_gene: TRBV5-5
d_gene: NA

CDR3aa: CASSPRDRGHYGYTF
CDR3nt: TGTGCCAGCAGCCCCCGGGACAGGGGGCACTATGGCTACACCTTC
abundance: NA
j_gene: TRBJ1-2
v_gene: TRBV14
d_gene: TRBD1

CDR3aa: CASIRQGDTEAFF
CDR3nt: TGTGCCAGCATCCGACAGGGTGACACTGAAGCTTTCTTT
abundance: NA
j_gene: TRBJ1-1
v_gene: TRBV6-5
d_gene: TRBD1

CDR3aa: CASSLGQGEKLFF
CDR3nt: TGCGCCAGCAGCTTGGGACAGGGTGAAAAACTGTTTTTT
abundance: NA
j_gene: TRBJ1-4
v_gene: TRBV5-1
d_gene: TRBD1

CDR3aa: CASWRTGHLQNSNQPQHF
CDR3nt: TGTGCCAGCTGGCGGACAGGTCATCTTCAAAATAGCAATCAGCCCCAGCATTTT
abundance: NA
j_gene: TRBJ1-5
v_gene: TRBV21-1
d_gene: NA

CDR3aa: CASSVTRYNSPLHF
CDR3nt: TGCGCCAGCAGCGTAACAAGATATAATTCACCCCTCCACTTT
abundance: NA
j_gene: TRBJ1-6
v_gene: TRBV5-1
d_gene: NA